A single sample gave rise to the 21 T cell receptor beta chains below, sequenced in a study of T cell responses to AZD1222 COVID-19 vaccine. Clones were sequenced by immunoSEQ multiplex PCR, and TCRdb holds only the in-frame ones, with some missing. Of tens of thousands of clones in the sample, about 87% were seen once. The specimen was peripheral blood, collected 28 days after the second AZD1222 dose. The source is an adult who received the AZD1222 COVID-19 vaccine.

The chain employs TRBV9 and TRBJ1-6, with no clear D. CDR3 size: 15 residues. With 2 bases removed from V and 10 bases from J, the gap between germline ends came to 16 bases. CDR1 and CDR2 (germline): SGDLS, YYNGEE. In DNA form, the CDR3 reads TGTGCCAGCAGCGTGTCTCCGGTTGCGGAGTCACCCCTCCACTTT. Translating gives CASSVSPVAESPLHF.

The chain combines TRBV28 with TRBJ2-1, with 11 nucleotides matching TRBD2. The CDR3 contains 15 residues. Trimming at V came to 2 bases and at J to 9 bases, leaving 6 bases not matched to a gene. Germline CDR1 is MDHEN and CDR2 is SYDVKM. In DNA, the CDR3 is TGTGCCAGCAGTTTAACACTAGCGGGAGCAAGTGAGCAGTTCTTC. This translates into CASSLTLAGASEQFF.

The rearrangement joins TRBV7-9 to TRBJ2-7, with D possibly matching TRBD2 (6 bases). This CDR3 comprises 15 residues. The germline V gene has CDR1 SEHNR and CDR2 FQNEAQ (reference sequence). V was clipped by 6 bases and J by 2 bases, with 17 bases between them. In DNA, the CDR3 is TGTGCCAGCAGTCAAGGTTGGGAGGCCACCTACGAGCAGTACTTC. This codes for CASSQGWEATYEQYF.

The rearrangement joins TRBV18 to TRBJ1-1; TRBD1 agrees at 11 bases. Looked up from germline, CDR1 is KGHSH and CDR2 is LQKENI. The CDR3 covers 16 residues. Trimming took 0 bases from V and 1 from J; bases not matched to a gene: 1. The CDR3 here is CASSPPGQGGNTEAFF. The CDR3 region has the DNA TGTGCCAGCTCACCACCGGGACAGGGGGGGAACACTGAAGCTTTCTTT.

This chain joins TRBV6-1 and TRBJ2-7; D is perhaps TRBD2 (5 bases). Per the germline V gene, CDR1 is MNHNS and CDR2 is SASEGT. This CDR3 has 13 residues. Trimming stripped 0 bases from V and 2 bases from J, with 5 bases between. CDR3 sequence reads: CASSEARAYEQYF. Written as DNA, the CDR3 is TGTGCCAGCAGTGAAGCGAGGGCCTACGAGCAGTACTTC.

This chain links TRBV27 with TRBJ1-6; D possibly corresponds to TRBD1 (6 bases). With 6 bases removed from V and 3 bases from J, the gap between germline ends came to 12 bases. This CDR3 contains 15 residues. The germline V gene has CDR1 MNHEY and CDR2 SMNVEV (reference sequence). CDR3 protein: CASSGGFGYNSPLHF. CDR3 nucleotides: TGTGCCAGCAGCGGGGGCTTCGGCTATAATTCACCCCTCCACTTT.

The chain has TRBV7-2 and TRBJ1-1; D remains unclear. The V end was cut by 0 bases, the J end by 6 bases, with 11 bases between. The CDR3 extends over 14 amino acids. The germline V gene encodes CDR1 SGHTA and CDR2 FQGNSA. The CDR3 protein is CASSLAPRVSEAFF. CDR3 coding DNA: TGTGCCAGCAGCTTAGCCCCAAGGGTTTCTGAAGCTTTCTTT.

By sample fraction, this clone is medium-sized (0.01 to 0.1%). The rearrangement uses TRBV19 and TRBJ2-4, with TRBD1 as a possible D gene (6 bases). The ends were cut back, 7 bases at V and 3 bases at J, with 10 bases in the middle. This CDR3 is built from 13 residues. Germline V CDR1 and CDR2: LNHDA, SQIVND (reference sequence). The CDR3 spells CASKTGSKNIQYF. CDR3 nucleotide sequence: TGTGCCAGTAAAACAGGGAGCAAAAACATTCAGTACTTC.

J is TRBJ2-2 and V is TRBV19; the D is unclear. The CDR3 is 14 residues long. Looked up from germline, CDR1 is LNHDA and CDR2 is SQIVND (reference sequence). The V end was cut by 7 bases, the J end by 3 bases, with 12 bases between. The CDR3 DNA reads as TGTGCCAGTAAGCAAGGGTGGGACACCGGGGAGCTGTTTTTT. Its protein is CASKQGWDTGELFF.

V is TRBV7-9 and J is TRBJ2-3; tentatively, D is TRBD1 or TRBD2 (5 bases each). The CDR3 runs 15 residues. V was shortened by 10 bases and J by 3 bases, with 20 bases between the two germline ends. The germline CDR1 and CDR2 sequences are SEHNR and FQNEAQ (reference sequence). The CDR3 DNA sequence: TGTGCCACAAGGAAGTGGGGGACCCAAACAGATACGCAGTATTTT. Protein: CATRKWGTQTDTQYF.

The rearrangement uses TRBV28 and TRBJ2-7; D tentatively reads TRBD1 or TRBD2 (6 bases each). CDR1 is MDHEN and CDR2 is SYDVKM in the germline V gene. The CDR3 is 14 residues long. V gave up 5 bases and J gave up 7 bases, with 18 bases separating them. The CDR3 DNA reads TGTGCCAGCAGTCGTCCTGCGACAGGAGGGGAGCAGTACTTC. It is translated as CASSRPATGGEQYF.

The chain uses TRBV7-2 and TRBJ2-3, with 11 bases lining up with TRBD2. The V gene's germline CDR1 is SGHTA and CDR2 FQGNSA. The V segment lost 5 bases and the J segment 1 base; nucleotides outside the gene matches: 8. This CDR3 has 17 amino acids. CDR3 protein: CASSPRPGLAGTDTQYF. In DNA, the CDR3 is TGTGCCAGCAGCCCAAGACCGGGACTAGCGGGCACAGATACGCAGTATTTT.

V gene TRBV28 combines with J gene TRBJ2-7; D is undetermined. The CDR3 loop spans 16 amino acids. From germline, CDR1 is MDHEN and CDR2 SYDVKM. V gave up 2 bases and J gave up 3 bases, with 17 bases separating them. Here the CDR3 reads CASSLGPPRGHYEQYF. The DNA for the CDR3 is TGTGCCAGCAGTTTAGGCCCTCCGCGTGGGCACTACGAGCAGTACTTC.

This chain connects TRBV30 to TRBJ1-2; TRBD1 matches at 11 bases. This CDR3 has 16 amino acids. Germline CDR1 GTSNPN, CDR2 SVGIG (reference sequence). Losses at the gene ends were 4 bases for V and 8 bases for J; bases not matched to a gene: 15. CDR3 in amino acids: CAWIKGGTGGISGYTF. CDR3 coding DNA: TGTGCCTGGATTAAAGGGGGGACAGGGGGAATCTCAGGCTACACCTTC.

The chain joins TRBV2 to TRBJ2-5, with no clear D. The CDR3 runs 11 residues. Germline CDR1 is SNHLY and CDR2 is FYNNEI. Deletions cut 5 bases from V and 3 bases from J, with 4 bases between. In DNA form, the CDR3 reads TGTGCCAGCAGTCCTAAAGAGACCCAGTACTTC. Its protein is CASSPKETQYF.

The V gene is TRBV5-6, the J gene TRBJ2-3; tentative D call: TRBD2 (6 bases). The CDR3 consists of 15 residues. Germline CDR1 and CDR2: SGHDT and YYEEEE. V was pared by 2 bases and J by 4 bases, with 14 bases between. The CDR3 DNA reads as TGTGCCAGCAGCTTTGGGCGGGGAAACGCAGATACGCAGTATTTT. Translated, it gives CASSFGRGNADTQYF.

The CDR3 loop reads CASSFAGQAYEQYF. The CDR3 DNA follows: TGTGCCAGCAGCTTCGCGGGACAGGCCTACGAGCAGTACTTC. The V gene is TRBV7-9, the J gene TRBJ2-7, with 8 bases aligning to TRBD1. Germline CDR1 reads SEHNR; CDR2 reads FQNEAQ (reference sequence). This CDR3 is built from 14 residues. V dropped 3 bases and J dropped 2; count of bases not matched to a gene: 3.

The chain joins TRBV7-6 to TRBJ1-2; D is possibly TRBD1 (6 bases). This CDR3 comprises 16 residues. The V end was cut by 3 bases, the J end by 7 bases, with 21 bases between. Germline V gene sequence: CDR1 SGHVS, CDR2 FNYEAQ. CDR3 coding DNA: TGTGCCAGCAGCTTGCCTTCCGGACAGTCCACGGGTGGCTACACCTTC. Its protein is CASSLPSGQSTGGYTF.

This chain uses TRBV30 with TRBJ2-5, with D perhaps TRBD1 or TRBD2 (5 bases each). This CDR3 contains 12 residues. The V end lost 6 bases, the J end lost 2 bases, and 10 bases lay between the germline ends. Germline V gene data show CDR1 as GTSNPN and CDR2 as SVGIG (reference sequence). The CDR3 coding sequence is TGTGCCTGTGGGGGAACACAAGAGACCCAGTACTTC. The encoded protein is CACGGTQETQYF.

The J gene is TRBJ1-4, the V gene TRBV19; TRBD1 matches at 8 bases. Germline assignment: CDR1 LNHDA and CDR2 SQIVND (reference sequence). Losses at the gene ends were 4 bases for V and 1 base for J; bases not matched to a gene: 2. The CDR3 is 15 amino acids. The CDR3 is CASSSTGGTNEKLFF. The CDR3, as DNA: TGTGCCAGTAGTAGCACAGGGGGAACTAATGAAAAACTGTTTTTT.

The chain uses TRBV5-6 and TRBJ2-2; D is uncertain. The CDR3 consists of 16 residues. V was clipped by 1 base and J by 1 base, with 11 bases between them. Germline V lookup: CDR1 SGHDT, CDR2 YYEEEE. DNA of the CDR3: TGTGCCAGCAGCTTGCCAATCACTGGGAACACCGGGGAGCTGTTTTTT. Encoded protein: CASSLPITGNTGELFF.